A selection of T cell receptor beta chains follows, all from one sample in a study of T cells after posttransplantation cyclophosphamide. Sequenced by immunoSEQ multiplex PCR; TCRdb stores in-frame clones only, minus some. The sample gives about 10,000 clones, 95% to 99% of which show up once; roughly 0.27% is in the top ten. Sequencing used naive CD8+ T cells sorted from PBMCs. Every receptor here comes from a man aged 45-65 years in good health, CMV-negative, and a related stem cell transplant donor. CDR3s include the opening cysteine and the closing phenylalanine or tryptophan. The order of the fields is clone size, V gene, D gene, J gene, CDR3 protein, CDR3 DNA. D genes are given only for firm matches. A row's size may be missing; if present it is once, few, many or a size class.

abundance: few
v_gene: TRBV5-6
d_gene: TRBD2
j_gene: TRBJ2-7
CDR3aa: CASSVGRPYEQYF
CDR3nt: TGTGCCAGCAGCGTCGGGAGGCCTTACGAGCAGTACTTC

abundance: NA
v_gene: TRBV6-6
d_gene: NA
j_gene: TRBJ2-5
CDR3aa: CASSYGPTQYF
CDR3nt: TGTGCCAGCAGTTACGGGCCCACCCAGTACTTC

abundance: NA
v_gene: TRBV5-6
d_gene: TRBD1
j_gene: TRBJ1-6
CDR3aa: CASSSSGTGINSPLHF
CDR3nt: TGTGCCAGCAGCTCCTCCGGGACAGGGATTAATTCACCCCTCCACTTT

abundance: NA
v_gene: TRBV29-1
d_gene: NA
j_gene: TRBJ2-1
CDR3aa: CSVKDYQSYNEQFF
CDR3nt: TGCAGCGTTAAGGACTATCAATCCTACAATGAGCAGTTCTTC

abundance: NA
v_gene: TRBV7-9
d_gene: NA
j_gene: TRBJ2-3
CDR3aa: CASSSWRDTDTQYF
CDR3nt: TGTGCCAGCAGCTCTTGGCGGGACACAGATACGCAGTATTTT

abundance: NA
v_gene: TRBV7-6
d_gene: NA
j_gene: TRBJ2-7
CDR3aa: CASSSRSYEQYF
CDR3nt: TGTGCCAGCAGCTCGAGAAGCTACGAGCAGTACTTC

abundance: once
v_gene: TRBV2
d_gene: TRBD2
j_gene: TRBJ2-4
CDR3aa: CASRGGKNIQYF
CDR3nt: TGTGCCAGCAGGGGGGGGAAAAACATTCAGTACTTC

abundance: NA
v_gene: TRBV5-1
d_gene: NA
j_gene: TRBJ2-7
CDR3aa: CASSSRDIPYEQYF
CDR3nt: TGCGCCAGCAGCAGCCGGGACATCCCCTACGAGCAGTACTTC

abundance: NA
v_gene: TRBV5-6
d_gene: TRBD2
j_gene: TRBJ2-7
CDR3aa: CASSLGGGNSYEQYF
CDR3nt: TGTGCCAGCAGCTTGGGGGGGGGTAACTCCTACGAGCAGTACTTC

abundance: NA
v_gene: TRBV6-6
d_gene: TRBD1
j_gene: TRBJ1-1
CDR3aa: CASSSSGTGETEAFF
CDR3nt: TGTGCCAGCAGTTCATCTGGGACAGGGGAAACTGAAGCTTTCTTT

abundance: NA
v_gene: TRBV9
d_gene: TRBD2
j_gene: TRBJ2-7
CDR3aa: CASSPPSGSSYEQYF
CDR3nt: TGTGCCAGCAGCCCCCCCAGCGGGAGCTCCTACGAGCAGTACTTC

abundance: NA
v_gene: TRBV9
d_gene: TRBD2
j_gene: TRBJ2-7
CDR3aa: CASSPSGEIYEQYF
CDR3nt: TGTGCCAGCAGCCCCAGCGGGGAAATCTACGAGCAGTACTTC

abundance: NA
v_gene: TRBV2
d_gene: TRBD1
j_gene: TRBJ1-1
CDR3aa: CASSGYRTGNTEAFF
CDR3nt: TGTGCCAGCAGTGGCTACCGGACAGGGAACACTGAAGCTTTCTTT

abundance: NA
v_gene: TRBV5-6
d_gene: TRBD2
j_gene: TRBJ2-1
CDR3aa: CASSPLAGGANEQFF
CDR3nt: TGTGCCAGCAGCCCTTTAGCGGGCGGAGCCAATGAGCAGTTCTTC

abundance: NA
v_gene: TRBV13
d_gene: NA
j_gene: TRBJ2-1
CDR3aa: CASSRRDFSIHEQFF
CDR3nt: TGTGCCAGCAGCCGACGGGACTTCTCTATCCATGAGCAGTTCTTC

abundance: NA
v_gene: TRBV27
d_gene: NA
j_gene: TRBJ1-5
CDR3aa: CASSLGGASNQPQHF
CDR3nt: TGTGCCAGCAGTTTAGGCGGCGCGAGCAATCAGCCCCAGCATTTT

abundance: NA
v_gene: TRBV11-1
d_gene: NA
j_gene: TRBJ2-2
CDR3aa: CASSQTNTGELFF
CDR3nt: TGTGCCAGCAGCCAAACGAACACCGGGGAGCTGTTTTTT

abundance: NA
v_gene: TRBV5-6
d_gene: NA
j_gene: TRBJ2-7
CDR3aa: CASSLRGIYEQYF
CDR3nt: TGTGCCAGCAGCTTGAGGGGAATCTACGAGCAGTACTTC

abundance: NA
v_gene: TRBV5-6
d_gene: NA
j_gene: TRBJ2-7
CDR3aa: CASSKTGNPYEQYF
CDR3nt: TGTGCCAGCAGCAAAACAGGGAACCCCTACGAGCAGTACTTC

abundance: NA
v_gene: TRBV9
d_gene: NA
j_gene: TRBJ2-3
CDR3aa: CASSSRGTYTDTQYF
CDR3nt: TGTGCCAGCAGCTCAAGGGGGACATACACAGATACGCAGTATTTT

abundance: NA
v_gene: TRBV15
d_gene: NA
j_gene: TRBJ1-4
CDR3aa: CATSGGTGDLFF
CDR3nt: TGTGCCACCAGCGGGGGGACTGGTGATCTGTTTTTT

abundance: NA
v_gene: TRBV10-3
d_gene: NA
j_gene: TRBJ2-7
CDR3aa: CAISESTGTHEQYF
CDR3nt: TGTGCCATCAGTGAGTCAACAGGGACCCACGAGCAGTACTTC

abundance: NA
v_gene: TRBV6-5
d_gene: NA
j_gene: TRBJ1-4
CDR3aa: CASSNGGANEKLFF
CDR3nt: TGTGCCAGCAGCAACGGGGGAGCTAATGAAAAACTGTTTTTT

abundance: NA
v_gene: TRBV6-6
d_gene: NA
j_gene: TRBJ1-1
CDR3aa: CASSYQGRGNTEAFF
CDR3nt: TGTGCCAGCAGTTATCAGGGGCGAGGAAACACTGAAGCTTTCTTT

abundance: NA
v_gene: TRBV2
d_gene: NA
j_gene: TRBJ2-7
CDR3aa: CASRQDSLVTYEQYF
CDR3nt: TGTGCCAGCAGGCAGGACAGCCTCGTGACCTACGAGCAGTACTTC

abundance: NA
v_gene: TRBV7-3
d_gene: NA
j_gene: TRBJ2-1
CDR3aa: CASSLIRRGRGNEQFF
CDR3nt: TGTGCCAGCAGCTTAATTAGGAGGGGACGGGGTAATGAGCAGTTCTTC

abundance: NA
v_gene: TRBV30
d_gene: TRBD1
j_gene: TRBJ2-7
CDR3aa: CAWAGGQTYEQYF
CDR3nt: TGTGCCTGGGCAGGGGGTCAAACCTACGAGCAGTACTTC

abundance: NA
v_gene: TRBV13
d_gene: TRBD1
j_gene: TRBJ1-1
CDR3aa: CASSFSDRGWNTEAFF
CDR3nt: TGTGCCAGCAGCTTCTCGGACAGGGGTTGGAACACTGAAGCTTTCTTT

abundance: NA
v_gene: TRBV7-8
d_gene: TRBD2
j_gene: TRBJ2-7
CDR3aa: CASTGGQGSSYEQYF
CDR3nt: TGTGCCAGCACGGGGGGGCAGGGGAGCTCCTACGAGCAGTACTTC

abundance: NA
v_gene: TRBV6-5
d_gene: NA
j_gene: TRBJ2-7
CDR3aa: CASKLLAESYEQYF
CDR3nt: TGTGCCAGCAAATTACTAGCAGAATCCTACGAGCAGTACTTC

abundance: NA
v_gene: TRBV7-2
d_gene: TRBD2
j_gene: TRBJ2-7
CDR3aa: CASSPLAGSLYEQYF
CDR3nt: TGTGCCAGCAGCCCACTAGCGGGGTCCCTCTACGAGCAGTACTTC

abundance: NA
v_gene: TRBV11-2
d_gene: TRBD1
j_gene: TRBJ2-7
CDR3aa: CASSLARTGGQGYEQYF
CDR3nt: TGTGCCAGCAGCTTAGCCCGGACAGGAGGACAGGGCTACGAGCAGTACTTC

abundance: NA
v_gene: TRBV7-9
d_gene: NA
j_gene: TRBJ2-3
CDR3aa: CASSFMGRGDTQYF
CDR3nt: TGTGCCAGCAGCTTTATGGGCCGCGGGGATACGCAGTATTTT

abundance: NA
v_gene: TRBV6-6
d_gene: NA
j_gene: TRBJ1-5
CDR3aa: CASSFPQGESNQPQHF
CDR3nt: TGTGCCAGCAGTTTCCCACAGGGTGAAAGCAATCAGCCCCAGCATTTT

abundance: NA
v_gene: TRBV27
d_gene: NA
j_gene: TRBJ2-7
CDR3aa: CASSFSVGERSHEQYF
CDR3nt: TGTGCCAGCAGTTTCTCGGTTGGAGAAAGGTCCCACGAGCAGTACTTC

abundance: NA
v_gene: TRBV7-9
d_gene: TRBD2
j_gene: TRBJ2-2
CDR3aa: CASILAGVTGELFF
CDR3nt: TGTGCCAGCATACTAGCGGGAGTCACCGGGGAGCTGTTTTTT

abundance: NA
v_gene: TRBV27
d_gene: TRBD1
j_gene: TRBJ2-5
CDR3aa: CASSLWARGETQYF
CDR3nt: TGTGCCAGCAGTTTGTGGGCCAGGGGGGAGACCCAGTACTTC

abundance: NA
v_gene: TRBV19
d_gene: NA
j_gene: TRBJ2-7
CDR3aa: CASSIGGTGYEQYF
CDR3nt: TGTGCCAGTAGTATAGGGGGGACTGGGTACGAGCAGTACTTC

abundance: NA
v_gene: TRBV7-3
d_gene: TRBD1
j_gene: TRBJ2-1
CDR3aa: CASSLGPGTGYHEQFF
CDR3nt: TGTGCCAGCAGCTTAGGGCCCGGGACAGGGTATCATGAGCAGTTCTTC

abundance: NA
v_gene: TRBV4-1
d_gene: NA
j_gene: TRBJ2-5
CDR3aa: CASSLKEGLLRGSETQYF
CDR3nt: TGCGCCAGCAGCCTTAAAGAAGGGCTGCTGAGGGGGAGTGAGACCCAGTACTTC

abundance: once
v_gene: TRBV14
d_gene: NA
j_gene: TRBJ2-7
CDR3aa: CASSQVWRGEQYF
CDR3nt: TGTGCCAGCAGCCAAGTTTGGAGGGGCGAGCAGTACTTC

abundance: few
v_gene: TRBV15
d_gene: NA
j_gene: TRBJ2-3
CDR3aa: CATIADPSRSPDTQYF
CDR3nt: TGTGCCACCATCGCGGATCCTTCGCGGAGCCCAGATACGCAGTATTTT

abundance: NA
v_gene: TRBV19
d_gene: TRBD2
j_gene: TRBJ2-5
CDR3aa: CASSIGRGRGGFQETQYF
CDR3nt: TGTGCCAGTAGTATAGGCCGGGGGCGGGGGGGCTTCCAAGAGACCCAGTACTTC